This T cell receptor (beta chain) emerged from a study of control samples from healthy donors and cancer patients. Generated by immunoSEQ multiplex PCR, the TCRdb table keeps only in-frame clones and is missing some. The sample contains about 84,000 clones, 91% of which appear only once. The sample holds one count of this clone. The CDR3 is 15 residues long. Trimming removed 0 bases from V and 0 bases from J, with 9 bases in between. CDR1 and CDR2 (germline): SGHRS, YFSETQ. This chain links TRBV5-1 with TRBJ1-2, with D uncertain. This TCR came from a man aged 25 to 40 in good health. The sample consisted of blood. This CDR3 reads CASSLEALTNYGYTF. The CDR3 coding sequence is TGCGCCAGCAGCTTGGAGGCTCTGACTAACTATGGCTACACCTTC.